Listed below are T cell receptor beta chains from one sample, sequenced in a study of response to subunit inactivated influenza vaccine. TCRdb reanalysed the RT-PCR reads using MiXCR and keeps one entry per CDR3 protein. The table includes roughly 700,000 distinct CDR3 sequences, about 15% detected once. This specimen was PBMCs from blood, taken 11 to 12 days after vaccination. These receptors were obtained from a man between 45 and 60 years old who received an inactivated influenza vaccine. CDR3s leave out the opening cysteine and the closing phenylalanine or tryptophan. A D gene is named only where the DNA matches it firmly. The size entry is marked missing in some rows and otherwise reads once, few, many or a size class.

V gene,J gene,D gene,clone size,CDR3 protein
TRBV4-3,TRBJ1-1,.,many,ASSQVTTGTEAF
TRBV7-6,TRBJ2-1,.,.,ASSLGTATSNEQF
TRBV29-1,TRBJ2-5,.,.,SVGDRDNVWGTQY
TRBV7-2,TRBJ1-6,.,.,ASSPQQGGNSPLH
TRBV20-1,TRBJ2-3,.,.,SANSGTRVSPDTQY
TRBV20-1,TRBJ1-5,.,.,SASMLGQPQH
TRBV18,TRBJ1-1,.,.,ASSNQANTEAF
TRBV20-1,TRBJ2-2,TRBD2,.,SARARGSETGELF
TRBV4-2,TRBJ2-1,.,.,ASSQVGSEQF
TRBV20-1,TRBJ2-7,TRBD1,.,SAKNRGYYEQY
TRBV2,TRBJ2-6,.,many,ASTGPRAGANVLT
TRBV3-1,TRBJ1-1,.,few,ASSLGVLHTEAF
TRBV5-1,TRBJ2-1,TRBD2,.,ASSVRIPGLGSYNEQF
TRBV24-1,TRBJ2-2,TRBD2,many,ATSDLGLAGMNTGELF
TRBV28,TRBJ2-3,.,few,ASSFLAGGWDTQY
TRBV5-1,TRBJ2-7,.,few,ASRLYGTSSYEQY
TRBV29-1,TRBJ1-2,TRBD1,many,SVRDSLKGGYGYT
TRBV29-1,TRBJ2-5,.,many,SVDQGGETQY
TRBV20-1,TRBJ1-4,.,once,SATGGSGEKLF
TRBV5-6,TRBJ1-5,.,many,ASSLFSQPQH
TRBV4-1,TRBJ1-4,.,few,ASSQRLNEKLF
TRBV27,TRBJ2-2,.,.,ASSYRFTGELF
TRBV12-5,TRBJ2-5,.,few,ASGLGLLRDTETQY
TRBV27,TRBJ2-3,TRBD1,once,ASSLFTGGIDGDTQY
TRBV29-1,TRBJ1-2,.,.,SVDRPGGYGYT
TRBV5-1,TRBJ2-5,.,many,ASSLDGPKETQY
TRBV18,TRBJ2-5,.,.,ASSSQNPLTETQY
TRBV28,TRBJ2-7,.,few,ASSLNSQSYEQY
TRBV29-1,TRBJ2-3,TRBD1,many,SVASGQGTDTQY
TRBV7-2,TRBJ2-1,.,few,ASSLGADYNEQF
TRBV12-3/TRBV12-4,TRBJ2-1,TRBD2,many,ASSLFTSGNEQF
TRBV5-5,TRBJ1-3,.,many,ASSLGWRSSGNTIY
TRBV9,TRBJ2-2,.,.,ASSPRVGTGELF
TRBV4-1,TRBJ1-4,.,.,ASSQDRSGFATNEKLF
TRBV5-1,TRBJ2-1,.,.,ASSSEVIHEQF
TRBV12-3/TRBV12-4,TRBJ2-3,.,few,ASRHSTDTQY
TRBV3-1,TRBJ1-4,.,few,ASRKGPEKLF
TRBV4-1,TRBJ2-7,.,.,ASSQDRRQPNYEQY
TRBV7-2,TRBJ2-3,.,.,ASSSLGQSTDTQY
TRBV27,TRBJ2-4,TRBD1,few,ASSWTGAAKNIQY